The entry below describes one TCR beta chain. This record belongs to a study of cytomegalovirus exposure and HLA in healthy donors. PCR primers comprised 60 Vbeta and 13 Jbeta primers. Profiled with immunoSEQ multiplex PCR; TCRdb holds only in-frame clones, not every one. The profile shows some 150,000 clones, roughly three quarters of them singletons. Trimming pared 0 bases from V and 1 base from J, leaving 7 bases between. The germline V gene has CDR1 SGDLS and CDR2 YYNGEE. The CDR3 sequence is 15 residues long. The source material was PBMCs. The chain joins TRBV9 to TRBJ2-2; D remains unclear. This TCR came from a man aged 55 to 69 in good health and CMV-seronegative. CDR3 in amino acids: CASSVDLQNTGELFF. The CDR3 DNA reads TGTGCCAGCAGCGTAGATTTACAGAACACCGGGGAGCTGTTTTTT.